Included here is one T cell receptor (beta chain) sequence, with context. The junction departs from the called germline gene at one end, perhaps through a read error. In the original processing: Scientists estimated how many nucleated cells there were by amplifying reference gene primers. Profiled with immunoSEQ multiplex PCR; TCRdb holds only in-frame clones, not every one. The V and J calls and the clone size are those of that table, but D and trimming were determined from the DNA. The sample has under 200,000 clones, 80% to 95% seen once. The source of the sample is a study of blood T cell repertoires in COVID-19. At the level of the study: Collection of acute and convalescent COVID-19 samples took place in the United States, Italy and Spain. PBMCs, B-cell-depleted T cells, or T cells were the source of the cDNA or gDNA that made up the material.

The receptor was derived from a man aged 45-65 years with acute or convalescent COVID-19. The sample taken for sequencing was peripheral blood.

CDR3 in amino acids: CASSLMDSQGTQYF. CDR3 in DNA: TGTGCTAGCAGTCTCATGGACAGCCAGGGGACCCAGTACTTC. V and J are TRBV7-7 and TRBJ2-5; D might be TRBD1 (6 bases). CDR3 length: 14 amino acids. The germline gives CDR1 SSHAT, CDR2 FNYEAQ (reference sequence).